The 24 T cell receptor beta chains reported below all come from one sample, sequenced in a study of STAT5B mutations in CD4+ large granular lymphocyte leukemia. The data were produced by immunoSEQ multiplex PCR, yet TCRdb's version contains in-frame clones alone and is incomplete. Found here are fewer than 40,000 clones, 76% of them singletons; the top ten hold about 7%. The sample consisted of CD4+ T cells from blood buffy coats. These receptors all stem from a human donor in good health.

The chain carries TRBV19 and TRBJ1-2; the D is unclear. The CDR3 sequence is 14 residues long. Per the germline V gene, CDR1 is LNHDA and CDR2 is SQIVND (reference sequence). The V gene lost 8 bases and the J gene lost 7 bases, with 20 bases spanning the gap. CDR3 sequence reads: CASRRTGEGVGYTF. The CDR3 DNA follows: TGTGCCAGTCGAAGGACTGGCGAGGGAGTTGGCTACACCTTC.

In this sample, this clone turned up once. The V and J genes are TRBV11-2 and TRBJ2-1; TRBD1 might be the D (6 bases). The CDR3 loop spans 16 amino acids. V lost 1 base, J lost 9 bases, and 19 bases lay in between. The germline V gene encodes CDR1 SGHAT and CDR2 FQNNGV. The CDR3: CASSLVQARQGGEQFF. The CDR3 DNA sequence: TGTGCCAGCAGCTTAGTCCAGGCCAGACAAGGGGGTGAGCAGTTCTTC.

The gene calls are TRBV6-6 and TRBJ1-1, with D tentatively TRBD1 (5 bases). Germline CDR1 is MNHNY and CDR2 is SVGAGI (reference sequence). Trimming cost V 7 bases and J 2 bases, with 20 bases left between them. The CDR3 runs to 16 residues. CDR3 protein: CASTRGREGFNTEAFF. CDR3 bases: TGTGCCAGCACTCGAGGCAGGGAGGGATTCAACACTGAAGCTTTCTTT.

V usage is TRBV10-3 and J usage is TRBJ1-1; 8 nucleotides match TRBD1. V trimming: 0 bases; J trimming: 7 bases; junction bases outside the gene matches: 7. The CDR3 consists of 15 residues. Looked up from germline, CDR1 is ENHRY and CDR2 is SYGVKD. The CDR3 loop is CAISESGRGHFEAFF. The CDR3 nucleotides read TGTGCCATCAGTGAGTCCGGCAGGGGGCACTTTGAAGCTTTCTTT.

The J gene is TRBJ1-2, the V gene TRBV14; TRBD1 agrees at 9 bases. After removal of 2 bases from V and 2 bases from J, the junction contained 6 bases not matched to a gene. Germline values: CDR1 SGHDN, CDR2 FVKESK. The CDR3 has 16 residues. CDR3 nucleotides: TGTGCCAGCAGCCAAACAGGGGGCGCAGAGAACTATGGCTACACCTTC. This sequence encodes CASSQTGGAENYGYTF.

V is TRBV7-2 and J is TRBJ2-3; D is perhaps TRBD2 (6 bases). Germline CDR1 SGHTA, CDR2 FQGNSA. CDR3 size: 14 residues. V lost 3 bases to trimming and J lost 4 bases, with 11 bases between them. CDR3 DNA: TGTGCCAGCAGCTTTCGGGGGAGCGCAGATACGCAGTATTTT. Its protein is CASSFRGSADTQYF.

The chain has TRBV6-1 and TRBJ1-1; weak D call: TRBD1 (5 bases). Trimming removed 11 bases at V and 7 bases at J, with 26 bases between. Germline V CDR1 and CDR2: MNHNS, SASEGT. There are 15 residues in the CDR3. The CDR3 DNA reads TGTGCCTCCCGGCAGGGAAGGCAACCAGACAATGAAGCTTTCTTT. Translated: CASRQGRQPDNEAFF.

This sequence joins TRBV6-1 and TRBJ1-5, with D perhaps matching TRBD1 (6 bases). CDR3 length equals 14 residues. Germline CDR1 reads MNHNS; CDR2 reads SASEGT. V shed 4 bases and J shed 6 bases, with 13 bases lying between them. The CDR3 coding sequence is TGTGCCAGCAGTGGACAGGCGGCGGGTCAGCCCCAGCATTTT. Residues: CASSGQAAGQPQHF.

The chain is built from TRBV27 and TRBJ1-4, with D hard to call. Germline V lookup: CDR1 MNHEY, CDR2 SMNVEV (reference sequence). The CDR3 has 14 residues. Trimming removed 4 bases from V and 8 bases from J, with 14 bases in between. The CDR3 DNA sequence: TGTGCCAGCAGTTACCGAGGAGGGCAAGAAAAACTGTTTTTT. This encodes CASSYRGGQEKLFF.

V and J are TRBV11-3 and TRBJ2-7; either TRBD1 or TRBD2 may fit D (6 bases each). Trimming cost V 5 bases and J 2 bases, with 16 bases left between them. The CDR3 has 15 amino acids. CDR1 and CDR2 (germline): SGHNT, YENEEA. This chain's CDR3 is CASSLGGGQAYEQYF. The CDR3 DNA reads TGTGCCAGCAGCCTCGGGGGCGGCCAGGCCTACGAGCAGTACTTC.

The table lists this clone with a few counts. This chain joins TRBV6-1 and TRBJ2-7, with 9 nucleotides matching TRBD1. The CDR3 is 14 amino acids. CDR1 and CDR2 (germline): MNHNS, SASEGT. After removal of 5 bases from V and 5 bases from J, the junction contained 7 bases not matched to a gene. The CDR3 nucleotides are TGTGCCAGCAGTCAGCCGGGACAGGGAAACGAGCAGTACTTC. Translating gives CASSQPGQGNEQYF.

This clone was seen only a few times. The rearrangement joins TRBV5-5 to TRBJ1-1; D unclear. Germline V CDR1 and CDR2: SGHKS, YYEKEE (reference sequence). The CDR3 runs to 13 residues. V shed 1 base and J shed 1 base, with 5 bases lying between them. In DNA form, the CDR3 reads TGTGCCAGCAGCTTGCTGGGGAACACTGAAGCTTTCTTT. It yields the protein CASSLLGNTEAFF.

This clone was seen a few times. The V call is TRBV9, the J call TRBJ2-6; D might be TRBD1 (5 bases). V dropped 1 base and J dropped 3 bases, with 11 bases sitting between them. The CDR3 has 16 amino acids. CDR1 is SGDLS and CDR2 is YYNGEE in the germline V gene. The CDR3 sequence is CASSVTQGFGANVLTF. CDR3 DNA: TGTGCCAGCAGCGTAACGCAGGGTTTTGGGGCCAACGTCCTGACTTTC.

The chain couples TRBV18 to TRBJ1-3, with a weak D call TRBD1 (6 bases). The CDR3 is 15 amino acids. V was shortened by 8 bases and J by 0 bases, with 14 bases between the two germline ends. Germline CDR1 is KGHSH and CDR2 is LQKENI. The CDR3 coding sequence is TGTGCCAGCGCTGGACAGCCACCCTCTGGAAACACCATATATTTT. Translation: CASAGQPPSGNTIYF.

The chain links TRBV19 to TRBJ2-1, with D perhaps matching TRBD2 (5 bases). V lost 4 bases and J lost 5, with 9 bases in between. The CDR3 is 13 residues long. Germline V gives CDR1 LNHDA, CDR2 SQIVND (reference sequence). The CDR3 bases are TGTGCCAGTAGTACCCCCGGGGACAATGAGCAGTTCTTC. Translating gives CASSTPGDNEQFF.

The chain has TRBV7-3 and TRBJ2-1; 7 bases are a match to TRBD1. The germline gives CDR1 SGHTA, CDR2 FQGTGA. The trim removed 1 base at V and 7 bases at J, leaving 1 base unmatched. The CDR3 has 13 residues. CDR3 protein: CASSLMGQNEQFF. As DNA, the CDR3 is TGTGCCAGCAGCTTAATGGGACAGAATGAGCAGTTCTTC.

The V gene is TRBV19, the J gene TRBJ2-2, with TRBD2 matching over 14 bases. CDR3 length: 16 residues. Germline V gene sequence: CDR1 LNHDA, CDR2 SQIVND (reference sequence). J lost 5 bases, V lost 5 bases, and 4 bases had no gene match. CDR3 residues: CASSFGLAGGTGELFF. The CDR3 nucleotides are TGTGCCAGTAGTTTCGGACTAGCGGGGGGTACCGGGGAGCTGTTTTTT. Full variable domain (remainder filled in from reference TRBV19 and TRBJ2-2): DGGITQSPKYLFRKEGQNVTLSCEQNLNHDAMYWYRQDPGQGLRLIYYSQIVNDFQKGDIAEGYSVSREKKESFPLTVTSAQKNPTAFYLCASSFGLAGGTGELFFGEGSRLTVL.

The chain combines TRBV18 with TRBJ2-4, with a tentative D call TRBD1 (6 bases). V shed 6 bases and J shed 8 bases, with 20 bases lying between them. The germline CDR1 and CDR2 sequences are KGHSH and LQKENI. The CDR3 is 15 residues long. DNA for the CDR3: TGTGCCAGCTCCCAGGGGAATAACCGACTGGACATTCAGTACTTC. Amino acid sequence: CASSQGNNRLDIQYF.

This clone was seen a few times. The chain recombines TRBV5-1 with TRBJ1-1; no firm D call. V was clipped by 4 bases and J by 1 base, with 14 bases between them. Germline-derived CDR1 and CDR2 are SGHRS and YFSETQ. The CDR3 has 15 amino acids. This chain's CDR3 is CASSVVSGGNTEAFF. For the CDR3, the DNA is TGCGCCAGCAGCGTGGTAAGCGGAGGGAACACTGAAGCTTTCTTT.

This sequence joins TRBV18 and TRBJ2-1, with 10 bases aligning to TRBD1. The CDR3 has 18 amino acids. Germline V gene sequence: CDR1 KGHSH, CDR2 LQKENI. J was trimmed by 3 bases and V by 5 bases; bases with no gene match: 13. The chain's CDR3 is CASSTRRGGQGNYNEQFF. In nucleotides, the CDR3 is TGTGCCAGCTCAACGAGACGAGGGGGACAGGGGAACTACAATGAGCAGTTCTTC. Full variable domain (remainder filled in from reference TRBV18 and TRBJ2-1): NAGVMQNPRHLVRRRGQEARLRCSPMKGHSHVYWYRQLPEEGLKFMVYLQKENIIDESGMPKERFSAEFPKEGPSILRIQQVVRGDSAAYFCASSTRRGGQGNYNEQFFGPGTRLTVL.

This clone was recorded a few times. V gene TRBV29-1 combines with J gene TRBJ1-1, with a tentative D call TRBD1 (6 bases). The CDR3 is 13 amino acids. Germline V lookup: CDR1 SQVTM, CDR2 ANQGSEA. The V end lost 8 bases, the J end lost 0 bases, and 13 bases lay between the germline ends. The CDR3 DNA is TGCAGCCTTACAGGGACATTGAACACTGAAGCTTTCTTT. Protein sequence: CSLTGTLNTEAFF.

The V gene is TRBV7-6, the J gene TRBJ2-5; D may be TRBD2 (6 bases). The CDR3 is 12 residues long. Trimming cost V 5 bases and J 7 bases, with 11 bases left between them. The germline V gene has CDR1 SGHVS and CDR2 FNYEAQ. The CDR3 sequence: CASSIGEATQYF. In DNA, the CDR3 is TGTGCCAGCAGCATCGGGGAGGCGACCCAGTACTTC.

This chain joins TRBV7-9 and TRBJ1-2; tentative D call: TRBD1 (5 bases). V lost 5 bases and J lost 3, with 19 bases in between. CDR3 length: 16 residues. CDR1 and CDR2 (germline): SEHNR, FQNEAQ (reference sequence). In DNA, the CDR3 is TGTGCCAGCAGCCAGGGCGGTCTGGGGGATTACTATGGCTACACCTTC. Its translation: CASSQGGLGDYYGYTF.

The chain has TRBV29-1 and TRBJ2-1; a weak D match, TRBD1 (6 bases). Per germline, CDR1 SQVTM and CDR2 ANQGSEA. The CDR3 runs 15 residues. Trimming removed 6 bases at V and 5 bases at J, with 20 bases between. The CDR3 loop reads CSVLGATLRNNEQFF. CDR3 bases: TGCAGCGTCTTGGGGGCCACTTTGAGAAACAATGAGCAGTTCTTC.